These 32 T cell receptor beta chains came from one sample sequenced in a study of PD-1 blockade in mismatch repair-deficient tumors. Profiled with immunoSEQ multiplex PCR; TCRdb holds only in-frame clones, not every one. The sample yields tens of thousands of clones, roughly 80% seen once. Material: peripheral blood, obtained 44 weeks after starting pembrolizumab. The receptors derive from an adult with mismatch repair-deficient cancer.

The chain combines TRBV5-1 with TRBJ2-1; possibly TRBD2 for D (6 bases). Germline V lookup: CDR1 SGHRS, CDR2 YFSETQ. The CDR3 is made up of 16 amino acids. The ends were cut back, 4 bases at V and 4 bases at J, with 18 bases in the middle. CDR3 in amino acids: CASSLGLPKLYNEQFF. The CDR3 DNA reads as TGCGCCAGCAGCCTAGGACTACCCAAGCTATACAATGAGCAGTTCTTC.

The chain links TRBV2 to TRBJ1-5, with D tentatively TRBD1 (5 bases). Germline V gene data show CDR1 as SNHLY and CDR2 as FYNNEI. The V end lost 3 bases, the J end lost 0 bases, and 9 bases lay between the germline ends. The CDR3 loop spans 15 amino acids. As DNA, the CDR3 is TGTGCCAGCAGTGATAACAGGTATAGCAATCAGCCCCAGCATTTT. It codes for CASSDNRYSNQPQHF.

A single count supports this clone. This sequence joins TRBV4-2 and TRBJ2-3, with 7 nucleotides matching TRBD2. The CDR3 has 16 amino acids. The V and J ends lost 0 bases and 2 bases, in that order; junction bases with no gene match: 5. CDR1 LGHNA and CDR2 YNFKEQ come from the germline V gene. The CDR3 sequence is CASSQDRLADTDTQYF. As DNA, the CDR3 is TGTGCCAGCAGCCAAGATCGGCTAGCGGACACAGATACGCAGTATTTT.

The chain employs TRBV11-2 and TRBJ2-7, with D unclear. Germline CDR1 is SGHAT and CDR2 is FQNNGV. The ends were cut back, 2 bases at V and 6 bases at J, with 14 bases in the middle. CDR3 length equals 14 residues. CDR3 bases: TGTGCCAGCAGCTTAAGCCCGTCGACGGGCGAGCAGTACTTC. Translating gives CASSLSPSTGEQYF.

V usage is TRBV7-8 and J usage is TRBJ2-7; no firm D call. CDR3 length: 12 residues. V lost 4 bases, J lost 2 bases, and 6 bases lay in between. Germline CDR1 SGHVS, CDR2 FQNEAQ. CDR3: CASSSGPYEQYF. In nucleotides, the CDR3 is TGTGCCAGCAGCTCCGGACCCTACGAGCAGTACTTC.

The rearrangement uses TRBV4-1 and TRBJ2-1, with 8 bases aligning to TRBD2. The CDR3 totals 17 residues. Per germline, CDR1 MGHRA and CDR2 YSYEKL. With 4 bases clipped from V and 0 bases from J, the junction kept 8 bases outside the gene matches. CDR3 protein: CASSLAAGASSYNEQFF. CDR3 DNA: TGCGCCAGCAGCCTGGCAGCGGGAGCCAGCTCCTACAATGAGCAGTTCTTC.

The chain employs TRBV5-4 and TRBJ2-7; D possibly matches TRBD1 or TRBD2 (5 bases each). Deletions cut 1 base from V and 6 bases from J, with 11 bases between. Germline assignment: CDR1 SGHNT and CDR2 YYREEE (reference sequence). CDR3 length equals 13 residues. DNA of the CDR3: TGTGCCAGCAGCTTGACTAGTCAGGGCGAGCAGTACTTC. Amino acid sequence: CASSLTSQGEQYF.

This clone showed up just a few times. The chain combines TRBV2 with TRBJ1-2; a possible D gene is TRBD1 (5 bases). Trimming removed 6 bases at V and 5 bases at J, with 13 bases between. Germline CDR1 and CDR2: SNHLY and FYNNEI. The CDR3 contains 13 residues. DNA of the CDR3: TGTGCCAGCAGGGGGACGGCTACTTATGGCTACACCTTC. Its translation is CASRGTATYGYTF.

The V and J genes are TRBV4-1 and TRBJ2-7, with D perhaps matching TRBD2 (6 bases). V was clipped by 0 bases and J by 7 bases, with 19 bases between them. This CDR3 is built from 16 residues. Germline V gives CDR1 MGHRA, CDR2 YSYEKL. Here the CDR3 reads CASSQDSGRTREEQYF. As DNA, the CDR3 is TGCGCCAGCAGCCAAGATTCAGGGCGAACCCGGGAGGAGCAGTACTTC.

This chain connects TRBV6-1 to TRBJ1-1, with 9 bases that match TRBD1. From germline, CDR1 is MNHNS and CDR2 SASEGT. V was clipped by 6 bases and J by 3 bases; unmatched bases: 2. The length of the CDR3 is 13 residues. The CDR3 nucleotides read TGTGCCAGCAGAAGACAGGGGGACACTGAAGCTTTCTTT. Translating gives CASRRQGDTEAFF.

The chain employs TRBV2 and TRBJ1-4, with D uncertain. The V end lost 7 bases, the J end lost 8 bases, and 23 bases lay between the germline ends. This CDR3 is built from 16 residues. From germline, CDR1 is SNHLY and CDR2 FYNNEI. Here the CDR3 reads CASKPRSIPTSEKLFF. DNA of the CDR3: TGTGCCAGCAAGCCTCGAAGCATTCCTACAAGCGAAAAACTGTTTTTT.

This chain joins TRBV19 and TRBJ1-5; D possibly corresponds to TRBD1 (6 bases). This CDR3 has 13 residues. Per the germline V gene, CDR1 is LNHDA and CDR2 is SQIVND (reference sequence). V was cut by 2 bases and J by 10 bases, with 12 bases left in between. The chain's CDR3 is CASSIFQDSPQHF. The CDR3 region has the DNA TGTGCCAGTAGTATATTTCAGGACAGCCCCCAGCATTTT.

This rearrangement joins TRBV9 to TRBJ1-2; a possible D gene is TRBD1 (6 bases). The length of the CDR3 is 15 residues. CDR1 is SGDLS, CDR2 YYNGEE, per germline. Trimming pared 4 bases from V and 5 bases from J, leaving 18 bases between. CDR3 protein: CASSFVRDNDYGYTF. The CDR3 nucleotides read TGTGCCAGCAGCTTCGTTCGGGACAACGATTATGGCTACACCTTC.

This clone was seen just once. This chain connects TRBV5-6 to TRBJ2-5; 8 nucleotides match TRBD1. The J segment lost 5 bases and the V segment lost 2 bases, leaving 5 bases of the junction unmatched. Germline assignment: CDR1 SGHDT and CDR2 YYEEEE. The CDR3 loop spans 14 amino acids. The CDR3 reads CASSFRGLGETQYF. In DNA, the CDR3 is TGTGCCAGCAGCTTCAGGGGGCTCGGGGAGACCCAGTACTTC.

The V gene is TRBV9, the J gene TRBJ2-2, with D perhaps given as TRBD1 or TRBD2 (5 bases each). This CDR3 is 20 amino acids long. Germline V gene lookup returns CDR1 SGDLS and CDR2 YYNGEE. The V end was cut by 0 bases, the J end by 3 bases, with 24 bases between. The CDR3: CASSVAPLGTVGVHTGELFF. The CDR3 DNA sequence: TGTGCCAGCAGCGTAGCCCCACTCGGGACGGTTGGGGTGCACACCGGGGAGCTGTTTTTT. The whole variable domain, filled in from reference TRBV9 and TRBJ2-2, reads DSGVTQTPKHLITATGQRVTLRCSPRSGDLSVYWYQQSLDQGLQFLIQYYNGEERAKGNILERFSAQQFPDLHSELNLSSLELGDSALYFCASSVAPLGTVGVHTGELFFGEGSRLTVL.

The gene calls are TRBV7-2 and TRBJ2-5; D ambiguous. V lost 2 bases to trimming and J lost 3 bases, with 7 bases between them. Germline V lookup: CDR1 SGHTA, CDR2 FQGNSA. The CDR3 covers 13 residues. The CDR3 here is CASSLIREETQYF. The CDR3, as DNA: TGTGCCAGCAGCTTAATCCGTGAAGAGACCCAGTACTTC.

This rearrangement joins TRBV7-6 to TRBJ2-5, with a weak D call TRBD2 (7 bases). Germline V gives CDR1 SGHVS, CDR2 FNYEAQ. The V gene lost 4 bases and the J gene lost 5 bases, with 20 bases spanning the gap. CDR3 length: 16 residues. CDR3 DNA: TGTGCCAGCAGCTCGGGGGGAGAGGGGGTTTTTGAGACCCAGTACTTC. As protein: CASSSGGEGVFETQYF.

The chain is built from TRBV19 and TRBJ1-1; D ambiguous. The CDR3 runs to 13 residues. V was cut by 1 base and J by 7 bases, with 10 bases left in between. CDR1 is LNHDA and CDR2 is SQIVND in the germline V gene (reference sequence). This chain's CDR3 is CASSIGEGGEAFF. The DNA of the CDR3 is TGTGCCAGTAGTATAGGTGAGGGTGGTGAAGCTTTCTTT.

The table lists this clone with a count of one. The chain recombines TRBV19 with TRBJ2-2; D may correspond to TRBD1 or TRBD2 (5 bases each). The CDR3 is 15 amino acids. Trimming removed 7 bases at V and 1 base at J, with 13 bases between. Germline-derived CDR1 and CDR2 are LNHDA and SQIVND (reference sequence). CDR3 loop: CASTNRGVNTGELFF. The CDR3 coding sequence is TGTGCCAGTACCAACCGAGGGGTGAACACCGGGGAGCTGTTTTTT.

The CDR3 region is CASSPRRGNEQFF. DNA of the CDR3: TGTGCCAGCTCACCACGCAGGGGGAATGAGCAGTTCTTC. The chain joins TRBV18 to TRBJ2-1; TRBD1 agrees at 7 bases. CDR3 length: 13 residues. The germline V gene has CDR1 KGHSH and CDR2 LQKENI. V was clipped by 1 base and J by 7 bases; unmatched bases: 1. Full variable domain (remainder filled in from reference TRBV18 and TRBJ2-1): NAGVMQNPRHLVRRRGQEARLRCSPMKGHSHVYWYRQLPEEGLKFMVYLQKENIIDESGMPKERFSAEFPKEGPSILRIQQVVRGDSAAYFCASSPRRGNEQFFGPGTRLTVL.

The chain couples TRBV5-1 to TRBJ1-1; 9 bases agree with TRBD1. The CDR3 totals 17 residues. J gave up 1 base and V 4 bases, and 11 bases lay outside the gene matches. Germline CDR1 is SGHRS and CDR2 is YFSETQ. CDR3 sequence: CASSKTGGRDANTEAFF. DNA of the CDR3: TGCGCCAGCAGCAAAACAGGGGGCCGTGATGCGAACACTGAAGCTTTCTTT.

Only a few counts were recorded for this clone. Written as DNA, the CDR3 is TGTGCCAGTATGGTGTACGGGGAGAGCAATCAGCCCCAGCATTTT. Protein: CASMVYGESNQPQHF. J is TRBJ1-5 and V is TRBV19; D gene uncertain. Germline lookup yields CDR1 LNHDA and CDR2 SQIVND (reference sequence). Trimming left V 7 bases short and J 1 base short, with 14 bases between. The CDR3 totals 15 residues.

The chain carries TRBV5-1 and TRBJ1-3, with a possible D match to TRBD1 (6 bases). The CDR3 is 16 amino acids. The V end lost 0 bases, the J end lost 0 bases, and 10 bases lay between the germline ends. Germline CDR1 reads SGHRS; CDR2 reads YFSETQ. CDR3 in amino acids: CASSLGQASSGNTIYF. The CDR3 DNA reads TGCGCCAGCAGCTTGGGACAGGCGAGCTCTGGAAACACCATATATTTT.

The rearrangement uses TRBV5-4 and TRBJ2-3; TRBD2 agrees at 8 bases. V shed 1 base and J 3 bases; nucleotides not matched to a gene: 7. Germline loops: CDR1 SGHNT, CDR2 YYREEE (reference sequence). CDR3 size: 16 residues. CDR3 sequence: CASSLWSGSWTDTQYF. The CDR3 DNA follows: TGTGCCAGCAGCTTGTGGAGCGGGAGCTGGACAGATACGCAGTATTTT.

The CDR3 is CASSSKSRGTSRGANVLTF. Written as DNA, the CDR3 is TGTGCCAGCAGTTCTAAGTCCCGGGGAACATCGAGGGGGGCCAACGTCCTGACTTTC. V is TRBV27 and J is TRBJ2-6; a weak D match, TRBD2 (5 bases). Germline V gene lookup returns CDR1 MNHEY and CDR2 SMNVEV (reference sequence). V was trimmed by 4 bases and J by 4 bases, leaving 23 bases between them. CDR3 length: 19 residues. Full variable domain (rest looked up from reference TRBV27 and TRBJ2-6): EAQVTQNPRYLITVTGKKLTVTCSQNMNHEYMSWYRQDPGLGLRQIYYSMNVEVTDKGDVPEGYKVSRKEKRNFPLILESPSPNQTSLYFCASSSKSRGTSRGANVLTFGAGSRLTVL.

The J gene is TRBJ2-1, the V gene TRBV4-2, with D perhaps given as TRBD1 or TRBD2 (5 bases each). The CDR3 runs to 16 residues. CDR1 LGHNA and CDR2 YNFKEQ come from the germline V gene. Trimming removed 2 bases from V and 0 bases from J, with 11 bases in between. The CDR3 sequence: CASSQPDTSSYNEQFF. In DNA form, the CDR3 reads TGTGCCAGCAGCCAACCGGACACTAGCTCCTACAATGAGCAGTTCTTC.

V gene TRBV7-9 combines with J gene TRBJ2-7; 7 positions match TRBD1. V dropped 4 bases and J dropped 6; count of bases not matched to a gene: 6. CDR3 length: 13 amino acids. The V gene's germline CDR1 is SEHNR and CDR2 FQNEAQ (reference sequence). This CDR3 reads CASSSDRVTEQYF. The CDR3, as DNA: TGTGCCAGCAGCTCTGACAGGGTGACCGAGCAGTACTTC.

This rearrangement joins TRBV5-6 to TRBJ2-1, with D tentatively TRBD1 (6 bases). Germline CDR1 reads SGHDT; CDR2 reads YYEEEE. CDR3 size: 17 residues. The V and J ends lost 1 base and 2 bases respectively, with 16 bases between them. In DNA form, the CDR3 reads TGTGCCAGCAGCTTGTATCAGGGGATAAGGCCCTACAATGAGCAGTTCTTC. Translation gives CASSLYQGIRPYNEQFF.

The rearrangement uses TRBV4-1 and TRBJ2-3; TRBD2 matches at 12 bases. The CDR3 is made up of 20 amino acids. V was clipped by 4 bases and J by 4 bases; unmatched bases: 18. The germline gives CDR1 MGHRA, CDR2 YSYEKL. The CDR3 is CASSLQDYRTSGMGADTQYF. CDR3 DNA: TGCGCCAGCAGCCTACAAGACTACCGGACTAGCGGGATGGGCGCAGATACGCAGTATTTT.

The chain links TRBV12-5 to TRBJ1-4; tentatively, D is TRBD1 (5 bases). CDR3 length: 14 residues. The germline V and J ends were trimmed by 0 bases and 10 bases, with 12 bases remaining between them. The germline CDR1 and CDR2 sequences are LGHNT and FRNRAP. DNA of the CDR3: TGTGCTAGTGGTTTGGTACAGGACCGGATAAAACTGTTTTTT. This encodes CASGLVQDRIKLFF.

The V call is TRBV19, the J call TRBJ2-5; 8 nucleotides align to TRBD1. This CDR3 has 16 residues. Trimming removed 3 bases from V and 5 bases from J; junction bases left unmatched: 11. Germline-derived CDR1 and CDR2 are LNHDA and SQIVND (reference sequence). CDR3 protein: CASSIRPDRVWETQYF. CDR3 bases: TGTGCCAGTAGTATTAGGCCGGACAGGGTTTGGGAGACCCAGTACTTC.

The genes are TRBV9 and TRBJ2-1, with 10 bases aligning to TRBD2. V shed 3 bases, J shed 1 base, and the junction held 16 bases outside the gene matches. Germline CDR1 is SGDLS and CDR2 is YYNGEE. The CDR3 extends over 20 amino acids. CDR3 loop: CASSGSPSPSGSGSYNEQFF. The CDR3 DNA reads as TGTGCCAGCAGCGGTAGCCCCTCGCCTAGCGGGAGCGGGTCCTACAATGAGCAGTTCTTC. Looking up the rest from reference TRBV9 and TRBJ2-1 gives the full variable domain: DSGVTQTPKHLITATGQRVTLRCSPRSGDLSVYWYQQSLDQGLQFLIQYYNGEERAKGNILERFSAQQFPDLHSELNLSSLELGDSALYFCASSGSPSPSGSGSYNEQFFGPGTRLTVL.